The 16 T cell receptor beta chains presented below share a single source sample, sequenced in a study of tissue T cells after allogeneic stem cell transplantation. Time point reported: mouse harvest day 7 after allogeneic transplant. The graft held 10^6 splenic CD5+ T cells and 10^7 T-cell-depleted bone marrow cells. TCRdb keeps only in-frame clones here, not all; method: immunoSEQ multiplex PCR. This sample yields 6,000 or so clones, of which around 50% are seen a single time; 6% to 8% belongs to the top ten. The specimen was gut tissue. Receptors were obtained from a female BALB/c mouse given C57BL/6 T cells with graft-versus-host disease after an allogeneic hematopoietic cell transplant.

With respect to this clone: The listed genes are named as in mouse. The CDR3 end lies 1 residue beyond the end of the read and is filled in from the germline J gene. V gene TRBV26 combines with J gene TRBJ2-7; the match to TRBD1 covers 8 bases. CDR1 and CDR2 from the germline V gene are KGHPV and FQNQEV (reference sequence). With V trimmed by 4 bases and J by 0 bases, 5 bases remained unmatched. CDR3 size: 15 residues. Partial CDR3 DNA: TGTGCCAGCAGTCAAGGACAGGGAAACTCCTATGAACAGTAC. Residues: CASSQGQGNSYEQY. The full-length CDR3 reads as CASSQGQGNSYEQYF.

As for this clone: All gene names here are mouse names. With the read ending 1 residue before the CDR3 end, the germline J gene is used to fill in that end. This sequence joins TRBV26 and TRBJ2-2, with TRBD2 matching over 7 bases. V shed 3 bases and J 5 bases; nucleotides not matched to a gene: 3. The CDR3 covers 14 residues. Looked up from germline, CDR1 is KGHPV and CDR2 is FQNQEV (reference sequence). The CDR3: CASSLGGRTGQLYF. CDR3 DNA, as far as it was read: TGTGCCAGCAGTCTTGGGGGGAGGACCGGGCAGCTCTAC.

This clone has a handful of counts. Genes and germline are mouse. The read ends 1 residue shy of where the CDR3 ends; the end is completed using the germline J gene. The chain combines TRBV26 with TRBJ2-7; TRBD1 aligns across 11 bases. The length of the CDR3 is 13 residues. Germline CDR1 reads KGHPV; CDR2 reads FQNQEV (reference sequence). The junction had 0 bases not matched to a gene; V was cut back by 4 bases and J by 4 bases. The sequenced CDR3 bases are TGTGCCAGCAGTCGGGACAGGGGGTATGAACAGTAC. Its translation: CASSRDRGYEQY. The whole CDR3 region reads CASSRDRGYEQYF.

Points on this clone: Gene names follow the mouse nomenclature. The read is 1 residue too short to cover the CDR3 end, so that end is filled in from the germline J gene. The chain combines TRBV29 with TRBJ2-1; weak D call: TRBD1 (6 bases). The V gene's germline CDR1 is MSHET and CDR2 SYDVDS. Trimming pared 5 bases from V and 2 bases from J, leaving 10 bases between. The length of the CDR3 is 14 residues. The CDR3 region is CASSPGQYYAEQFF. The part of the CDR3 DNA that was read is TGTGCTAGCAGTCCGGGACAATACTATGCTGAGCAGTTC.

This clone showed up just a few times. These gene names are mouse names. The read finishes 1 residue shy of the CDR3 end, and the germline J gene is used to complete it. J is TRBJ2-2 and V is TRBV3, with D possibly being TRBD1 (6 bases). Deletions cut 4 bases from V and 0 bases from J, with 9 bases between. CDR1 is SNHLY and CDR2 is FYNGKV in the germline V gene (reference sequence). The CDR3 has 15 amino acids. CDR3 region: CASSWGQSNTGQLYF. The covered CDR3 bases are TGTGCCAGCAGCTGGGGACAATCAAACACCGGGCAGCTCTAC.

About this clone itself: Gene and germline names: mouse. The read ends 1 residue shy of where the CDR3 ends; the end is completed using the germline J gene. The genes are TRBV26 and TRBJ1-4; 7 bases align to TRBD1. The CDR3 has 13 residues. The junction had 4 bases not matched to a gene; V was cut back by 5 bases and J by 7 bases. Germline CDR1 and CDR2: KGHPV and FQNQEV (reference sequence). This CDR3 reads CASSSTGIERLFF. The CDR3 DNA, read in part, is TGTGCCAGCAGTTCGACAGGGATCGAAAGATTATTT.

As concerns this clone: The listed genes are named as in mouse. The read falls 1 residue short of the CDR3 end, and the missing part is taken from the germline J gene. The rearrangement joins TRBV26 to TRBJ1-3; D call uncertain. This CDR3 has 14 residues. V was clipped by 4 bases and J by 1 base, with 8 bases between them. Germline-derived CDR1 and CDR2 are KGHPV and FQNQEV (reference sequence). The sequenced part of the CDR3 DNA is TGTGCCAGCAGTCCCCCCCCCTCTGGAAATACGCTCTAT. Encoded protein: CASSPPPSGNTLY. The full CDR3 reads CASSPPPSGNTLYF.

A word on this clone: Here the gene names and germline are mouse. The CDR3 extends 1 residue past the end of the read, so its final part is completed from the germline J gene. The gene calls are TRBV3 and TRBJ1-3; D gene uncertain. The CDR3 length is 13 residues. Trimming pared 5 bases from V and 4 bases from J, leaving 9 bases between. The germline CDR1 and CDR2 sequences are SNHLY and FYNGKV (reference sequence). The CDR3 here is CASSTRRGNTLYF. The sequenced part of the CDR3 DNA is TGTGCCAGCAGCACACGTAGGGGAAATACGCTCTAT.

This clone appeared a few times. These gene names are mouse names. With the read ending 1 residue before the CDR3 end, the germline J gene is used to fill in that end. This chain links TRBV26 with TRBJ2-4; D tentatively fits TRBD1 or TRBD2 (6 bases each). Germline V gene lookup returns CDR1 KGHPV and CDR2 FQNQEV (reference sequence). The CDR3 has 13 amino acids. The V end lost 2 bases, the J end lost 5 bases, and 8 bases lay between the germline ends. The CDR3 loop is CASSLGGLNTLYF. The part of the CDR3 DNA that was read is TGTGCCAGCAGTCTGGGGGGCTTAAACACCTTGTAC.

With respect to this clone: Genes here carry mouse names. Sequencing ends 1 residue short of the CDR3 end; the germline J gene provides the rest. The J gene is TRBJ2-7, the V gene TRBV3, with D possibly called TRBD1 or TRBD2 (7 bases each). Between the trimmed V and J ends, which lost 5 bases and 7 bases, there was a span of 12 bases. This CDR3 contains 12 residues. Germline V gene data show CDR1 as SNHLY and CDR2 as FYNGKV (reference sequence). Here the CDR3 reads CASSQGGREQYF. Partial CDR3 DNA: TGTGCCAGCAGCCAGGGGGGGAGGGAACAGTAC.

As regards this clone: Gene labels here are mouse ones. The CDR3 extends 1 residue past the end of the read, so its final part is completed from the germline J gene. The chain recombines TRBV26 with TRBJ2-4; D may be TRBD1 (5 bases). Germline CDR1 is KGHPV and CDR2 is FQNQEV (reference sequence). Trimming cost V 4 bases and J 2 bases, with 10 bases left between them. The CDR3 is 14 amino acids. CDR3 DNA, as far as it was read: TGTGCCAGCAGTCCCGGACACAATCAAAACACCTTGTAC. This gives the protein CASSPGHNQNTLY. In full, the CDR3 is CASSPGHNQNTLYF.

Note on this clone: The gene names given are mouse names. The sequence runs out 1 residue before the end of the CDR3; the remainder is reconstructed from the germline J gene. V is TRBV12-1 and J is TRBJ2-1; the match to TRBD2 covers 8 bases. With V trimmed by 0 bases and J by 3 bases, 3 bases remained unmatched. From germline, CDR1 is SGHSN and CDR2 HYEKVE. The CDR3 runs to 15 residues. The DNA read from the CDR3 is TGTGCCAGCTCTCTCTTGGGGGGGGGCTATGCTGAGCAGTTC. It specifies CASSLLGGGYAEQF. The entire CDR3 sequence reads CASSLLGGGYAEQFF.

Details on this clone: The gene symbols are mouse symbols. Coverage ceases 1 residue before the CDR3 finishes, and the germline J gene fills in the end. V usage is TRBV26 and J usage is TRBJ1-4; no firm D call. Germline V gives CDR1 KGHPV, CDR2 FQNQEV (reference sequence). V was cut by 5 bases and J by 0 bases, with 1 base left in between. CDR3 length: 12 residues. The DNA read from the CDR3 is TGTGCCAGCAGTATTTCCAACGAAAGATTATTT. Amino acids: CASSISNERLF. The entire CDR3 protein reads CASSISNERLFF.

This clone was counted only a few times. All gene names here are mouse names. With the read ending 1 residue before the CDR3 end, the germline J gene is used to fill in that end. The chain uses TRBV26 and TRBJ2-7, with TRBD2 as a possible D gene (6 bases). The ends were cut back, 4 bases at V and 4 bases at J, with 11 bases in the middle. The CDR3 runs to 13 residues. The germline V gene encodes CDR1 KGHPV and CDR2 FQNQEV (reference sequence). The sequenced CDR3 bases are TGTGCCAGCAGTCCGGGACTTTCTTATGAACAGTAC. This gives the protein CASSPGLSYEQY. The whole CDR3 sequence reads CASSPGLSYEQYF.

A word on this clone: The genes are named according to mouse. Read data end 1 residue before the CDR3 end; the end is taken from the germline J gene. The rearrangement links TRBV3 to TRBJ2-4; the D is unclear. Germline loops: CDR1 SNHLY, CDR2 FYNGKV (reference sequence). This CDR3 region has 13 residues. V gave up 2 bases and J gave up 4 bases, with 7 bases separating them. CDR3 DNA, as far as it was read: TGTGCCAGCAGCTTAAACAAAAAAAACACCTTGTAC. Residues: CASSLNKKNTLY. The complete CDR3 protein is CASSLNKKNTLYF.

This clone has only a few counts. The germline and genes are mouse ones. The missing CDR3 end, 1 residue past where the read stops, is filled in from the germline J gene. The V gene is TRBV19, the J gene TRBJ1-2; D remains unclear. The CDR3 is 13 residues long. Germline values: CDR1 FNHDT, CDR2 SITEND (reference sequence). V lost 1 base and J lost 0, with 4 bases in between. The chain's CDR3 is CASSITTNSDYTF. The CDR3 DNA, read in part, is TGTGCCAGCAGTATAACAACAAACTCCGACTACACC.